This T cell receptor (beta chain) stems from a study of T cells in Graves' hyperthyroidism and ophthalmopathy. Regions amplified from RNA transcripts were the TCR beta CDR3 regions. HTBI primers were used for first-round RT-PCR of the TCR CDR3. TCRdb re-derived calls from the multiplex PCR reads in MiXCR, one entry per CDR3 protein. The sample yields under 350,000 distinct CDR3 sequences, roughly 13% seen once. Germline V gene sequence: CDR1 MDHEN, CDR2 SYDVKM. V dropped 10 bases and J dropped 0 bases, with 12 bases sitting between them. The CDR3 covers 14 residues. Overall study results and limits: Blood held most thyroid clonotypes expanded above 0.001 frequency.

Patients affected by ophthalmopathy presented a Clinical Activity Score of at least 3, a NOSPECS grade of at least 4, and disease duration below 3 months. For the diagnoses, clinical symptoms, serum thyroxine and TRAb, thyroid ultrasound and orbital computed tomography were used. This clonotype has ten or more counts. No antigen is known for it. Material: blood. The chain couples TRBV28 to TRBJ2-2, with D possibly being TRBD2 (6 bases). The clonotype originates from a middle-aged woman with Graves' ophthalmopathy. The CDR3 region has the DNA TGTGCCACCTCCTCTAGCGCGAACACCGGGGAGCTGTTTTTT. This encodes CATSSSANTGELFF.